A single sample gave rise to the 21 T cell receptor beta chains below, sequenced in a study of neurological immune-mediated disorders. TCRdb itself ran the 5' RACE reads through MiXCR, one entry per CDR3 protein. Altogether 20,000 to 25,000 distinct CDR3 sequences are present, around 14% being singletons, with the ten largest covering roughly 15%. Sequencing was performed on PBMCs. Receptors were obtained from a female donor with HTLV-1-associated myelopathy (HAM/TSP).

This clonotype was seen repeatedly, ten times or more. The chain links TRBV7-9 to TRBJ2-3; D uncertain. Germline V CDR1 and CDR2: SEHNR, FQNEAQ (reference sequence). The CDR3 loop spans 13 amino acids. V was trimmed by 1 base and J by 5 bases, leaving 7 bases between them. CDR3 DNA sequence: TGTGCCAGCAGCTTAGACTCGGTAGATACGCAGTATTTT. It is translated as CASSLDSVDTQYF.

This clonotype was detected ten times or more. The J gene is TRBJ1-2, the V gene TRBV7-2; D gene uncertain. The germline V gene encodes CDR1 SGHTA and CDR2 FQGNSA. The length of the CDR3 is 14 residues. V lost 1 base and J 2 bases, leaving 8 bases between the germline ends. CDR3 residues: CASSLGGGNYGYTF. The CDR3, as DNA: TGTGCCAGCAGCTTAGGGGGAGGAAACTATGGCTACACCTTC. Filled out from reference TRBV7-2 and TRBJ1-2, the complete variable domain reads GAGVSQSPSNKVTEKGKDVELRCDPISGHTALYWYRQSLGQGLEFLIYFQGNSAPDKSGLPSDRFSAERTGGSVSTLTIQRTQQEDSAVYLCASSLGGGNYGYTFGSGTRLTVV.

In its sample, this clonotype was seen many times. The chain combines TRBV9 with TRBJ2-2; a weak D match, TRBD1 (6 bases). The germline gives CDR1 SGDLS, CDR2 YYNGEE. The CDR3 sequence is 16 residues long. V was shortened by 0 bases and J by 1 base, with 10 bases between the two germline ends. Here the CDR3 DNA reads TGTGCCAGCAGCGTAGGAGGCAGGGGGAACACCGGGGAGCTGTTTTTT. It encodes CASSVGGRGNTGELFF.

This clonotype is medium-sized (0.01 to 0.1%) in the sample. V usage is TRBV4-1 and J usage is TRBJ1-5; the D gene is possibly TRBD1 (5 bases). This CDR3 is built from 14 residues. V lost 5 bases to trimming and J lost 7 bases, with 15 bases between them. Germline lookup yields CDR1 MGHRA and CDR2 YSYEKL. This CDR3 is CASSADGGVQPQHF. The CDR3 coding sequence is TGCGCCAGCAGCGCGGACGGGGGAGTCCAGCCCCAGCATTTT.

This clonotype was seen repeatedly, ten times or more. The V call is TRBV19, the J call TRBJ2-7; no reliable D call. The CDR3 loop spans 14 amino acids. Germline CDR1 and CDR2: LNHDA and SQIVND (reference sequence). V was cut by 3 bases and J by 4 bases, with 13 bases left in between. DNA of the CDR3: TGTGCCAGTAGTATCGCCGGACGCAATTACGAGCAGTACTTC. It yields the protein CASSIAGRNYEQYF.

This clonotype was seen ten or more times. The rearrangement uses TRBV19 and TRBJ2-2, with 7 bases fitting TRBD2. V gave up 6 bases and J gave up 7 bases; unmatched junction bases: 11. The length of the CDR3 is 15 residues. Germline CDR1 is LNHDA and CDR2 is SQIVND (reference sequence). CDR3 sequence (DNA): TGTGCCAGTAGGGATAGCGGGCCCCGTTTCGGGGAGCTGTTTTTT. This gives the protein CASRDSGPRFGELFF.

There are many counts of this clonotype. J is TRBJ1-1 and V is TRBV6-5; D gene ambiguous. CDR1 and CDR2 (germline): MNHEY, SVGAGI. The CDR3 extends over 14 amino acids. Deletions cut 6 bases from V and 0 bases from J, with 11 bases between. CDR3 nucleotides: TGTGCCAGCAGCTTGTCGCCTTTGAACACTGAAGCTTTCTTT. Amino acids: CASSLSPLNTEAFF.

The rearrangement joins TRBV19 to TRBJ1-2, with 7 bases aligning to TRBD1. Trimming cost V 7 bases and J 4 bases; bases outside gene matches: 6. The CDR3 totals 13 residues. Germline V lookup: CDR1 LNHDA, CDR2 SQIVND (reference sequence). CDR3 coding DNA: TGTGCCAGTAACCCGACAGGGCCCTATGGCTACACCTTC. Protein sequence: CASNPTGPYGYTF. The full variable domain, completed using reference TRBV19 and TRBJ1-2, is DGGITQSPKYLFRKEGQNVTLSCEQNLNHDAMYWYRQDPGQGLRLIYYSQIVNDFQKGDIAEGYSVSREKKESFPLTVTSAQKNPTAFYLCASNPTGPYGYTFGSGTRLTVV.

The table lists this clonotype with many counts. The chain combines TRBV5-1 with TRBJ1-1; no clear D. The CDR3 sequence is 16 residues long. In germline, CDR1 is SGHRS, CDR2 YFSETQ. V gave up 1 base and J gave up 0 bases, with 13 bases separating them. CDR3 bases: TGCGCCAGCAGCTTGTCGGCCAGGACCTTGAACACTGAAGCTTTCTTT. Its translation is CASSLSARTLNTEAFF.

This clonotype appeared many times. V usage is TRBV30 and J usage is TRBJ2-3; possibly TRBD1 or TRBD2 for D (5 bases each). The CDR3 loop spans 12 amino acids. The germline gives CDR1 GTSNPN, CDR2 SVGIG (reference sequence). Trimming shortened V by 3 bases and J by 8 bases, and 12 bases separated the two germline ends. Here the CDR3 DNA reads TGTGCCTGGAGGCCTCGGGGCCGTACGCAGTATTTT. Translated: CAWRPRGRTQYF.

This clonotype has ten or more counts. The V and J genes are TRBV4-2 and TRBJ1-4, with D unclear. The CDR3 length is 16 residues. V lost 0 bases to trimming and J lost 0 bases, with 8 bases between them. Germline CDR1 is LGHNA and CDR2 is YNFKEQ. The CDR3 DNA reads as TGTGCCAGCAGCCAAGAGGTTTTAGCAACTAATGAAAAACTGTTTTTT. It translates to CASSQEVLATNEKLFF.

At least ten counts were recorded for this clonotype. The CDR3 here is CASSPFGAADFYEQYF. The CDR3 DNA reads as TGTGCCAGCTCACCATTTGGCGCGGCCGATTTCTACGAGCAGTACTTC. The V and J genes are TRBV18 and TRBJ2-7, with D hard to call. Per the germline V gene, CDR1 is KGHSH and CDR2 is LQKENI. The CDR3 consists of 16 residues. The V and J ends lost 2 bases and 3 bases respectively, with 17 bases between them.

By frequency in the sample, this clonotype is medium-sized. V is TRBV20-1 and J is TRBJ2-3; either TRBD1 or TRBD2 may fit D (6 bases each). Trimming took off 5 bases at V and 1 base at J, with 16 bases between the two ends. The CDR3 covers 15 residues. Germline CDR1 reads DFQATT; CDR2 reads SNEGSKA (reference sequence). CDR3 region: CSARRPEGGTDTQYF. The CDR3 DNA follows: TGCAGTGCTCGACGGCCGGAGGGGGGCACAGATACGCAGTATTTT.

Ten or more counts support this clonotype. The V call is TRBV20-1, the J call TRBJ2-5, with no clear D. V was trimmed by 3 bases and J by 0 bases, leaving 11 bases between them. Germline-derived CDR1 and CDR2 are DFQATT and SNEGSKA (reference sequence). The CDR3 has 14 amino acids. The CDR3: CSARDQANQETQYF. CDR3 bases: TGCAGTGCTAGGGATCAGGCCAACCAAGAGACCCAGTACTTC.

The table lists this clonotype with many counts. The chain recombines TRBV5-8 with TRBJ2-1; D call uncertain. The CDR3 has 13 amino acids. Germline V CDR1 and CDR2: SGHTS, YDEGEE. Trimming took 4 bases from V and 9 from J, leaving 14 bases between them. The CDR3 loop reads CASSAGLFSEQFF. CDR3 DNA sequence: TGTGCCAGCAGCGCCGGTTTGTTCTCTGAGCAGTTCTTC.

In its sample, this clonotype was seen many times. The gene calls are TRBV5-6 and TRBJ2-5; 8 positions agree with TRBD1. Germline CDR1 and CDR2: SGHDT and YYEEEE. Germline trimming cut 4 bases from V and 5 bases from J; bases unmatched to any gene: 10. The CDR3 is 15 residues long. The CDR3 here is CASSQGVDRVETQYF. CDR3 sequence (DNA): TGTGCCAGCAGCCAAGGAGTGGACAGGGTGGAGACCCAGTACTTC.

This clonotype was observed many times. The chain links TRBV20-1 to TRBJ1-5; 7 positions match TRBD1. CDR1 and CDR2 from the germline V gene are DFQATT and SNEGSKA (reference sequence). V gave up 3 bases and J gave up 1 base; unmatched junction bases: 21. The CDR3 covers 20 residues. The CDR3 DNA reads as TGCAGTGCTAGTAGTACCTTGGACAGGTCGAAAGTAACGAGCAATCAGCCCCAGCATTTT. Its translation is CSASSTLDRSKVTSNQPQHF.

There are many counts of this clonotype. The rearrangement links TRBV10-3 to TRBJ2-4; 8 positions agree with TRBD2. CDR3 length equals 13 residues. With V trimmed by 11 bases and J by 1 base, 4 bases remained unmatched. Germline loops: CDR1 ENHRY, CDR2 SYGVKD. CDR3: CAAGGAAKNIQYF. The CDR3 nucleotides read TGTGCCGCCGGGGGGGCTGCCAAAAACATTCAGTACTTC.

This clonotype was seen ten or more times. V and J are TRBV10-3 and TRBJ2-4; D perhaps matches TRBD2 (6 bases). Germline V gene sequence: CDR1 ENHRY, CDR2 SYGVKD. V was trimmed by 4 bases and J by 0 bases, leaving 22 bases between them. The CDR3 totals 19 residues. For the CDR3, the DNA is TGTGCCATCAGTGGCCCCTTTAATAGGCTAGCGATAGCCAAAAACATTCAGTACTTC. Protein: CAISGPFNRLAIAKNIQYF.

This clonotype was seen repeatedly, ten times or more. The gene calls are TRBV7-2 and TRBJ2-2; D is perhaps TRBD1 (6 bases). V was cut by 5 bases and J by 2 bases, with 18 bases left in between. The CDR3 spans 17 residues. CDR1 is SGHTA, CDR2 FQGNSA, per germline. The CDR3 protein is CASSTATYRVNTGELFF. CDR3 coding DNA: TGTGCCAGCAGCACCGCAACGTACAGGGTTAACACCGGGGAGCTGTTTTTT.

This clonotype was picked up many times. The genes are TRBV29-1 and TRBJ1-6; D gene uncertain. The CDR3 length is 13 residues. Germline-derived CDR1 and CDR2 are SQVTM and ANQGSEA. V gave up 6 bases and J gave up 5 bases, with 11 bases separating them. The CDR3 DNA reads TGCAGCGTCGCACGCGGGAATAATTCACCCCTCCACTTT. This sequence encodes CSVARGNNSPLHF.